These 13 T cell receptor beta chains share one sample of origin, sequenced in a study of T cells in Graves' hyperthyroidism and ophthalmopathy. What was amplified from RNA transcripts were TCR beta CDR3 regions. The primer set for the first-round RT-PCR of the TCR CDR3 was HTBI. MiXCR, run by TCRdb on the multiplex PCR reads, gives a single entry per CDR3 protein. The sample shows over 350,000 distinct CDR3 sequences, less than 20% of them seen only once. The sample was blood. The origin of the receptors is a man aged 18 to 30 with Graves' ophthalmopathy.

The chain carries TRBV24-1 and TRBJ1-2; TRBD1 is a possible D gene (6 bases). Looked up from germline, CDR1 is KGHDR and CDR2 is SFDVKD. The CDR3 covers 12 residues. The V gene lost 6 bases and the J gene lost 3 bases, with 7 bases spanning the gap. The DNA for the CDR3 is TGTGCCACCAGTACAGGGCACTATGGCTACACCTTC. It specifies CATSTGHYGYTF.

This clonotype was counted at least ten times. The V gene is TRBV3-1, the J gene TRBJ1-2; D is ambiguous. The CDR3 is 16 residues long. Trimming left V 1 base short and J 5 bases short, with 17 bases between. Germline lookup yields CDR1 LGHDT and CDR2 YNNKEL (reference sequence). CDR3 loop: CASSQGGSGPDYGYTF. The CDR3 DNA reads TGTGCCAGCAGCCAAGGCGGTTCCGGACCCGATTATGGCTACACCTTC. The full variable domain, completed using reference TRBV3-1 and TRBJ1-2, is DTAVSQTPKYLVTQMGNDKSIKCEQNLGHDTMYWYKQDSKKFLKIMFSYNNKELIINETVPNRFSPKSPDKAHLNLHINSLELGDSAVYFCASSQGGSGPDYGYTFGSGTRLTVV.

The table lists this clonotype with many counts. The rearrangement joins TRBV11-2 to TRBJ2-5; D is unclear. Looked up from germline, CDR1 is SGHAT and CDR2 is FQNNGV. The CDR3 runs to 14 residues. V dropped 1 base and J dropped 2 bases, with 8 bases sitting between them. CDR3 sequence: CASSLGTYQETQYF. Here the CDR3 DNA reads TGTGCCAGCAGCTTAGGGACCTATCAAGAGACCCAGTACTTC.

This clonotype was detected ten times or more. This sequence joins TRBV27 and TRBJ2-7, with TRBD1 matching 12 bases. The V and J ends lost 8 bases and 6 bases, in that order; junction bases with no gene match: 17. Germline V lookup: CDR1 MNHEY, CDR2 SMNVEV (reference sequence). The CDR3 has 17 residues. CDR3 DNA: TGTGCCAGCGGTACGTACCGGGACAGGGGGCTCCAAATCGAGCAGTACTTC. The encoded protein is CASGTYRDRGLQIEQYF.

This clonotype appeared many times. The chain uses TRBV12-3 or TRBV12-4 and TRBJ1-2; D is possibly TRBD1 (6 bases). The V end lost 0 bases, the J end lost 4 bases, and 12 bases lay between the germline ends. The CDR3 has 15 amino acids. CDR3 bases: TGTGCCAGCAGTTTAGCGGGGGCCCGAAGCTATGGCTACACCTTC. Residues: CASSLAGARSYGYTF.

This sequence joins TRBV11-2 and TRBJ2-1, with 9 bases identical to TRBD2. From germline, CDR1 is SGHAT and CDR2 FQNNGV. The CDR3 is 18 residues long. The junction had 14 bases not matched to a gene; V was cut back by 5 bases and J by 3 bases. CDR3 sequence: CASSHTGAGGPGYNEQFF. CDR3 DNA sequence: TGTGCCAGCAGCCATACCGGGGCGGGGGGGCCGGGCTACAATGAGCAGTTCTTC.

This clonotype was picked up a small number of times. The chain employs TRBV11-2 and TRBJ2-7, with 9 bases lining up with TRBD2. The CDR3 runs 16 residues. After removal of 1 base from V and 0 bases from J, the junction contained 4 bases not matched to a gene. The germline gives CDR1 SGHAT, CDR2 FQNNGV. CDR3 sequence (DNA): TGTGCCAGCAGCTTAGGACCTAGCGGGAACTCCTACGAGCAGTACTTC. Its translation: CASSLGPSGNSYEQYF.

In the case of this clonotype: The conserved closing phenylalanine or tryptophan is absent in this CDR3, likely reflecting a read error. This chain uses TRBV4-2 with TRBJ2-3; 9 bases are shared with TRBD2. From germline, CDR1 is LGHNA and CDR2 YNFKEQ. With 0 bases clipped from V and 2 bases from J, the junction kept 6 bases outside the gene matches. The CDR3 is made up of 17 amino acids. As DNA, the CDR3 is TGTGCCAGCAGCCAAGAACGAGCTAGCGGGACCACAGATACGCAGTATCTT. This codes for CASSQERASGTTDTQYL.

At least ten counts were recorded for this clonotype. The chain recombines TRBV11-2 with TRBJ2-3; D is uncertain. Germline CDR1 reads SGHAT; CDR2 reads FQNNGV. With 5 bases removed from V and 6 bases from J, the gap between germline ends came to 9 bases. The CDR3 consists of 12 residues. The CDR3 sequence: CASSPPEDTQYF. As DNA, the CDR3 is TGTGCCAGCAGCCCCCCTGAGGATACGCAGTATTTT.

The chain has TRBV28 and TRBJ2-7; tentative D call: TRBD1 (6 bases). The CDR3 sequence is 15 residues long. Trimming shortened V by 5 bases and J by 2 bases, and 16 bases separated the two germline ends. Germline V gene lookup returns CDR1 MDHEN and CDR2 SYDVKM. In nucleotides, the CDR3 is TGTGCCAGCAGTCGCCCCCGGACAGACCCCTACGAGCAGTACTTC. This sequence encodes CASSRPRTDPYEQYF.

This clonotype was seen at least ten times. The CDR3 nucleotides read TGTGCCAGCAGCCCCCAGGGATATAGCAATCAGCCCCAGCATTTT. It is translated as CASSPQGYSNQPQHF. The chain recombines TRBV11-2 with TRBJ1-5; weak D call: TRBD1 (5 bases). Germline lookup yields CDR1 SGHAT and CDR2 FQNNGV. The CDR3 consists of 15 residues. The V gene lost 5 bases and the J gene lost 0 bases, with 11 bases spanning the gap.

This clonotype has only a few counts. The chain joins TRBV10-3 to TRBJ1-6, with 8 bases aligning to TRBD1. The CDR3 length is 16 residues. Germline values: CDR1 ENHRY, CDR2 SYGVKD. The V and J ends lost 2 bases and 6 bases, in that order; junction bases with no gene match: 6. This CDR3 reads CAISEVGQEGNSPLHF. CDR3 nucleotide sequence: TGTGCCATCAGTGAGGTGGGACAGGAGGGTAATTCACCCCTCCACTTT.

Concerning this clonotype itself: Being one base from a much bigger clone, this may be a read error. The chain joins TRBV24-1 to TRBJ2-1; 8 nucleotides agree with TRBD2. Germline CDR1 and CDR2: KGHDR and SFDVKD. The CDR3 consists of 15 residues. The DNA for the CDR3 is TGTGCCAGCAGCTCCGGACTAGCTTCCCACAATGAGCGGTTCTTC. This codes for CASSSGLASHNERFF.